The 28 T cell receptor beta chains given below trace back to one sample, sequenced in a study of T cell responses to AZD1222 COVID-19 vaccine. Measured with immunoSEQ multiplex PCR; TCRdb has only the in-frame clones, and not every one. In the table there are almost 80,000 clones, 75% to 90% of which are singletons. The sample here was peripheral blood, taken on day 0 of AZD1222 vaccination. All receptors come from an adult in good health.

This chain uses TRBV12-5 with TRBJ1-5; D is unresolved. There are 12 residues in the CDR3. Germline assignment: CDR1 LGHNT and CDR2 FRNRAP. V was shortened by 7 bases and J by 7 bases, with 11 bases between the two germline ends. CDR3 sequence: CASAQWVQPQHF. For the CDR3, the DNA is TGTGCTAGTGCCCAGTGGGTGCAGCCCCAGCATTTT.

The chain couples TRBV19 to TRBJ1-5; D remains ambiguous. Germline V lookup: CDR1 LNHDA, CDR2 SQIVND (reference sequence). Trimming removed 5 bases at V and 6 bases at J, with 14 bases between. CDR3 length: 14 amino acids. Here the CDR3 reads CASSLREGGQPQHF. CDR3 sequence (DNA): TGTGCCAGTAGTTTGAGGGAAGGAGGTCAGCCCCAGCATTTT.

The V gene is TRBV5-1, the J gene TRBJ1-4, with 7 nucleotides matching TRBD1. Germline CDR1 and CDR2: SGHRS and YFSETQ. V shed 4 bases, J shed 4 bases, and the junction held 10 bases outside the gene matches. This CDR3 comprises 16 residues. CDR3 nucleotides: TGCGCCAGCAGCGTTTCAGCAGGGACAGTTAATGAAAAACTGTTTTTT. Its translation: CASSVSAGTVNEKLFF.

The V gene is TRBV10-3, the J gene TRBJ2-1, with 10 bases fitting TRBD2. With V trimmed by 8 bases and J by 5 bases, 9 bases remained unmatched. CDR3 length: 15 residues. Germline CDR1 reads ENHRY; CDR2 reads SYGVKD. Here the CDR3 DNA reads TGTGCCATCGCCGAAGGACTAGCGGACGACAATGAGCAGTTCTTC. Amino acids: CAIAEGLADDNEQFF.

V is TRBV19 and J is TRBJ2-7; D may be TRBD1 or TRBD2 (5 bases each). The germline V gene has CDR1 LNHDA and CDR2 SQIVND (reference sequence). CDR3 length: 13 amino acids. Deletions cut 6 bases from V and 2 bases from J, with 11 bases between. The CDR3: CASSGTLAYEQYF. CDR3 DNA: TGTGCCAGTAGCGGGACCTTAGCCTACGAGCAGTACTTC.

In its sample, this clone was seen once. The rearrangement links TRBV12-3 or TRBV12-4 to TRBJ1-5; no reliable D call. The V end lost 6 bases, the J end lost 6 bases, and 12 bases lay between the germline ends. The CDR3 runs to 13 residues. This chain's CDR3 is CASSSLVGQPQHF. CDR3 bases: TGTGCCAGCAGCTCCCTTGTGGGTCAGCCCCAGCATTTT.

This rearrangement joins TRBV7-8 to TRBJ2-2; no clear D. CDR1 is SGHVS, CDR2 FQNEAQ, per germline. The CDR3 runs 13 residues. V dropped 3 bases and J dropped 5 bases, with 7 bases sitting between them. The CDR3 loop reads CASSFGRTGELFF. The CDR3 coding sequence is TGTGCCAGCAGCTTTGGCAGGACCGGGGAGCTGTTTTTT.

The gene calls are TRBV6-1 and TRBJ2-7, with 9 bases fitting TRBD1. The CDR3 extends over 15 amino acids. The V gene end was trimmed by 3 bases and the J gene end by 3 bases; junction bases not matched to a gene: 6. The germline CDR1 and CDR2 sequences are MNHNS and SASEGT. CDR3 DNA sequence: TGTGCCAGCAGTGAGTCCACAGGGGGCAACTACGAGCAGTACTTC. Its translation is CASSESTGGNYEQYF.

The DNA for the CDR3 is TGTGCCAGCAGCCAAGATATCAATCAGCCCCAGCATTTT. It translates to CASSQDINQPQHF. The V and J genes are TRBV3-1 (or the pseudogene TRBV3-2) and TRBJ1-5; D unclear. Germline V gene sequence: CDR1 LGHDT, CDR2 YNNKEL (reference sequence). CDR3 size: 13 residues. V was trimmed by 0 bases and J by 3 bases, leaving 3 bases between them.

This sequence joins TRBV10-3 and TRBJ2-7, with a possible D match to TRBD1 (6 bases). The CDR3 runs 15 residues. Germline values: CDR1 ENHRY, CDR2 SYGVKD. V was trimmed by 0 bases and J by 4 bases, leaving 13 bases between them. CDR3 in DNA: TGTGCCATCAGTGAGTCCTGGGGGCGCGAATACGAGCAGTACTTC. Translated: CAISESWGREYEQYF.

The rearrangement joins TRBV7-3 to TRBJ2-1; D not certain. The CDR3 contains 14 residues. The V gene lost 5 bases and the J gene lost 4 bases, with 12 bases spanning the gap. Germline V CDR1 and CDR2: SGHTA, FQGTGA. Written as DNA, the CDR3 is TGTGCCAGCAGCCCTCATCCGGGTTACAATGAGCAGTTCTTC. Its translation: CASSPHPGYNEQFF.

The rearrangement links TRBV18 to TRBJ2-4; 7 bases fit TRBD1. Germline V gene data show CDR1 as KGHSH and CDR2 as LQKENI. CDR3 length: 14 amino acids. V lost 8 bases, J lost 4 bases, and 8 bases stayed unmatched. This CDR3 reads CASPQGKRKNIQYF. The CDR3, as DNA: TGTGCCAGCCCACAGGGGAAGAGGAAAAACATTCAGTACTTC. The entire variable domain, with the rest obtained from reference TRBV18 and TRBJ2-4, is as follows: NAGVMQNPRHLVRRRGQEARLRCSPMKGHSHVYWYRQLPEEGLKFMVYLQKENIIDESGMPKERFSAEFPKEGPSILRIQQVVRGDSAAYFCASPQGKRKNIQYFGAGTRLSVL.

This sequence joins TRBV28 and TRBJ2-1; 9 nucleotides agree with TRBD2. Germline V gene sequence: CDR1 MDHEN, CDR2 SYDVKM. The V segment lost 6 bases and the J segment 2 bases; nucleotides outside the gene matches: 5. This CDR3 has 15 amino acids. The CDR3 DNA reads TGTGCCAGCAGCTTAGCGGGAGATGCCTACAATGAGCAGTTCTTC. Protein sequence: CASSLAGDAYNEQFF.

The chain recombines TRBV5-1 with TRBJ1-4, with D unclear. The V gene lost 2 bases and the J gene lost 8 bases, with 13 bases spanning the gap. Germline CDR1 is SGHRS and CDR2 is YFSETQ. The length of the CDR3 is 14 residues. The chain's CDR3 is CASSFQVGGEKLFF. In nucleotides, the CDR3 is TGCGCCAGCAGCTTTCAAGTCGGTGGGGAAAAACTGTTTTTT.

This clone appeared a few times. In nucleotides, the CDR3 is TGCGCCAGCAGCTTGGGACTAGCGGTTGGGGAGCAGTTCTTC. As protein: CASSLGLAVGEQFF. The chain joins TRBV5-1 to TRBJ2-1; 9 bases match TRBD2. Germline V lookup: CDR1 SGHRS, CDR2 YFSETQ. The V and J ends lost 0 bases and 10 bases, in that order; junction bases with no gene match: 5. The CDR3 has 14 amino acids.

The chain combines TRBV19 with TRBJ1-1, with D unresolved. The germline CDR1 and CDR2 sequences are LNHDA and SQIVND (reference sequence). The CDR3 consists of 14 residues. With 6 bases removed from V and 4 bases from J, the gap between germline ends came to 15 bases. The DNA for the CDR3 is TGTGCCAGTAGCCTAATACTAGAAGGCACTGAAGCTTTCTTT. This sequence encodes CASSLILEGTEAFF.

The chain couples TRBV6-5 to TRBJ2-2; 13 bases align to TRBD2. After removal of 6 bases from V and 6 bases from J, the junction contained 4 bases not matched to a gene. CDR3 length equals 15 residues. Germline values: CDR1 MNHEY, CDR2 SVGAGI. CDR3 protein: CASSRGLAGPGELFF. CDR3 in DNA: TGTGCCAGCAGCCGGGGACTAGCGGGACCCGGGGAGCTGTTTTTT.

V is TRBV4-1 and J is TRBJ1-2, with a tentative D call TRBD1 (5 bases). This CDR3 is built from 15 residues. Germline V gene data show CDR1 as MGHRA and CDR2 as YSYEKL. V lost 1 base and J 2 bases, leaving 11 bases between the germline ends. CDR3 sequence (DNA): TGCGCCAGCAGCCAAGGGGGGGTTCTGAACTATGGCTACACCTTC. Its protein product is CASSQGGVLNYGYTF.

The J gene is TRBJ1-4, the V gene TRBV28, with D hard to call. CDR3 length equals 15 residues. The germline V gene has CDR1 MDHEN and CDR2 SYDVKM. Between the trimmed V and J ends, which lost 2 bases and 11 bases, there was a span of 18 bases. The CDR3 loop reads CASSLGRAPGAKLFF. The CDR3 coding sequence is TGTGCCAGCAGTTTAGGGCGGGCCCCCGGTGCTAAACTGTTTTTT.

This clone was recorded once. This chain links TRBV3-1 (or the pseudogene TRBV3-2) with TRBJ2-5; 7 bases align to TRBD1. CDR1 and CDR2 (germline): LGHDT, YNNKEL (reference sequence). With 5 bases clipped from V and 2 bases from J, the junction kept 5 bases outside the gene matches. The CDR3 spans 14 residues. The CDR3 protein is CASSTWTGQETQYF. The CDR3 nucleotides are TGTGCCAGCAGCACTTGGACAGGTCAAGAGACCCAGTACTTC.

The genes are TRBV29-1 and TRBJ2-2; 8 bases agree with TRBD2. CDR1 is SQVTM and CDR2 is ANQGSEA in the germline V gene. With V trimmed by 4 bases and J by 4 bases, 5 bases remained unmatched. The CDR3 runs to 14 residues. The CDR3, as DNA: TGCAGCGTTGTATCAGCGGGAGTCACCGGGGAGCTGTTTTTT. It yields the protein CSVVSAGVTGELFF.

The CDR3 protein is CASSLIPGTGGLGGYTF. The CDR3 coding sequence is TGTGCCAGCAGTTTAATACCCGGGACAGGGGGCCTTGGGGGCTACACCTTC. The chain links TRBV28 to TRBJ1-2, with TRBD1 identical over 12 bases. The germline CDR1 and CDR2 sequences are MDHEN and SYDVKM. The CDR3 loop spans 17 amino acids. With 2 bases clipped from V and 8 bases from J, the junction kept 12 bases outside the gene matches.

This chain uses TRBV12-5 with TRBJ2-5, with 8 bases identical to TRBD2. The CDR3 runs 15 residues. Germline-derived CDR1 and CDR2 are LGHNT and FRNRAP. The junction had 5 bases not matched to a gene; V was cut back by 2 bases and J by 3 bases. The CDR3 bases are TGTGCTAGTGGTTTGAACGGGAGGGCCGAAGAGACCCAGTACTTC. This sequence encodes CASGLNGRAEETQYF.

The V call is TRBV9, the J call TRBJ1-5; no definite D call. Germline CDR1 and CDR2: SGDLS and YYNGEE. The CDR3 sequence is 14 residues long. The germline V and J ends were trimmed by 0 bases and 2 bases, with 6 bases remaining between them. In nucleotides, the CDR3 is TGTGCCAGCAGCGTAGGTGTTGGCAATCAGCCCCAGCATTTT. This translates into CASSVGVGNQPQHF.

The chain combines TRBV10-3 with TRBJ2-2; D is unclear. This CDR3 spans 15 amino acids. Looked up from germline, CDR1 is ENHRY and CDR2 is SYGVKD. The V gene lost 3 bases and the J gene lost 3 bases, with 11 bases spanning the gap. The CDR3 reads CAISEIGPDTGELFF. The CDR3, as DNA: TGTGCCATCAGTGAAATTGGCCCCGACACCGGGGAGCTGTTTTTT.

This chain uses TRBV2 with TRBJ1-4; D uncertain. The germline V and J ends were trimmed by 5 bases and 7 bases, with 11 bases remaining between them. From germline, CDR1 is SNHLY and CDR2 FYNNEI. This CDR3 is 13 amino acids long. CDR3 in amino acids: CASSPPEGEKLFF. In DNA, the CDR3 is TGTGCCAGCAGTCCACCCGAGGGTGAAAAACTGTTTTTT. Combining the CDR3 with reference TRBV2 and TRBJ1-4 gives the whole variable domain EPEVTQTPSHQVTQMGQEVILRCVPISNHLYFYWYRQILGQKVEFLVSFYNNEISEKSEIFDDQFSVERPDGSNFTLKIRSTKLEDSAMYFCASSPPEGEKLFFGSGTQLSVL.

This chain links TRBV2 with TRBJ2-3, with TRBD2 matching 8 bases. From germline, CDR1 is SNHLY and CDR2 FYNNEI. Unmatched junction bases numbered 6, after V lost 7 bases and J lost 3 bases. There are 14 residues in the CDR3. The CDR3 loop reads CASKVAGMTDTQYF. The CDR3, as DNA: TGTGCCAGCAAGGTAGCGGGGATGACAGATACGCAGTATTTT.

This clone was seen a few times. The genes are TRBV19 and TRBJ1-4; the D is unclear. V was shortened by 6 bases and J by 0 bases, with 14 bases between the two germline ends. CDR3 size: 16 residues. The germline gives CDR1 LNHDA, CDR2 SQIVND (reference sequence). CDR3 amino acids: CASRYSVLSTNEKLFF. Here the CDR3 DNA reads TGTGCCAGTAGATACTCCGTGCTCTCAACTAATGAAAAACTGTTTTTT. The whole variable domain, remainder taken from reference TRBV19 and TRBJ1-4, is DGGITQSPKYLFRKEGQNVTLSCEQNLNHDAMYWYRQDPGQGLRLIYYSQIVNDFQKGDIAEGYSVSREKKESFPLTVTSAQKNPTAFYLCASRYSVLSTNEKLFFGSGTQLSVL.